These T cell receptor beta chains were read from a single sample in a study of Ad26.COV2.S vaccination and SARS-CoV-2 variants. The assay was immunoSEQ multiplex PCR, and TCRdb's table has in-frame clones only and misses some. Here the sample spans about 440,000 clones, around 90% being singletons. The sample in question was peripheral blood, obtained in a trial of Ad26.COV2.S vaccine versus placebo. The source is a person between 18 and 65 years old who received the Ad26.COV2.S COVID-19 vaccine or a placebo. CDR3s include the opening cysteine and the closing phenylalanine or tryptophan. D genes are given only for firm matches.

d_call: -; v_call: TRBV6-5; cdr3_aa: CASSRRDPSPGELFF
d_call: -; v_call: TRBV7-3; cdr3_aa: CASSQTYQDTQYF
d_call: -; v_call: TRBV7-3; cdr3_aa: CASSQIADTQYF
d_call: -; v_call: TRBV6-1; cdr3_aa: CASSEEGGRGGEKLFF
d_call: -; v_call: TRBV28; cdr3_aa: CASYDRLGEQYF
d_call: -; v_call: TRBV4-2; cdr3_aa: CARWTYGYTF
d_call: TRBD2; v_call: TRBV7-2; cdr3_aa: CASSLRSGTSGANEQFF
d_call: -; v_call: TRBV7-6; cdr3_aa: CASSLAGLNTEAFF
d_call: TRBD1; v_call: TRBV19; cdr3_aa: CASSQTWTGELGRYSNQPQHF
d_call: -; v_call: TRBV11-2; cdr3_aa: CASSLGQSPEQFF
d_call: -; v_call: TRBV19; cdr3_aa: CASSIDGLGGGELFF
d_call: -; v_call: TRBV28; cdr3_aa: CASRTLPPHEQYF
d_call: TRBD1; v_call: TRBV7-9; cdr3_aa: CASSSTTGTGGREQYF
d_call: TRBD2; v_call: TRBV6-1; cdr3_aa: CASSEANGRAGDIQYF
d_call: -; v_call: TRBV20-1; cdr3_aa: CSALGGYF